The entry below gives a single TCR beta chain sequence along with its context. This clonotype was counted at least ten times. Its antigen remains unidentified. No base-level quality is on record; no much larger clone is a single base apart. Moderately to severely active disease, a Clinical Activity Score of at least 3, a NOSPECS grade of at least 4, and a duration under 3 months were present in ophthalmopathy patients. Exclusion was applied to patients with uncontrolled infections, other autoimmune diseases, pregnancy or lactation. Diagnoses relied on clinical symptoms, serum thyroxine and TRAb, thyroid ultrasound and orbital computed tomography. Ficoll-Paque density gradient centrifugation was used to isolate PBMCs from under 11 ml of fresh peripheral blood. Total RNA was extracted with Trizol reagent, and quality was checked on an Agilent 2100 Bioanalyzer. This entry comes from a study of T cells in Graves' hyperthyroidism and ophthalmopathy (dated by TCRdb to about 2019). In the study overall: Peripheral blood was sampled at the time of initial diagnosis, prior to any treatment. To identify distinguishing TCR V-J signatures, a discovery cohort of some 100 patients was used, comprising 43 with Graves' ophthalmopathy and roughly 60 with stable Graves' hyperthyroidism. Prospective prediction of ophthalmopathy was tested in an independent validation cohort of about 19 hyperthyroidism patients and 17 patients who later progressed to ophthalmopathy. The approximately 97 discovery patients were randomly divided into training and test sets at a 7:3 ratio. Thyroid tissue and blood T-cell repertoires from several Graves' hyperthyroidism patients were also compared in the study. After blood sampling, hyperthyroidism patients were treated with methimazole at a starting dose of 30 mg daily, and ophthalmopathy patients were treated with high-dose intravenous methylprednisolone. The paper describes TCR Vbeta CDR3 sequencing of more than 120 peripheral blood samples, made up of 43 ophthalmopathy patients, over 70 hyperthyroidism patients and 17 progressor patients.

Taken from cysteine to phenylalanine, the CDR3 has 15 residues. Only the CDR3 portion is preserved as DNA: 45 bases, with reading frame beginning at the first base. The CDR1 and CDR2 encoded by the germline V gene are SGHAT and FQNNGV. V is cut by 2 bases and J by 3 bases, and the space between the germline ends is 12 bases. Study-wide conclusions, independent of this receptor: Sample size was not statistically predetermined, and investigators were not blinded to group allocation. In validation, the model predicted progression to ophthalmopathy with 60% to 71% sensitivity and about 73% specificity, a median of approximately 6.5 months before onset. Most expanded thyroid clonotypes (frequency above 0.001) were also detected in blood, suggesting blood repertoires may reflect thyroid immune responses. In cross-validation, a model built on a 13 V-J signature told ophthalmopathy apart from stable hyperthyroidism with approximately 90% sensitivity and roughly 81% specificity, and in testing the same model reached 80%/75%.

The TCR beta CDR3 regions were amplified from the RNA transcripts. The first round of RT-PCR for the TCR CDR3 was performed with the HTBI primer set and the Qiagen OneStep RT-PCR kit. Libraries were constructed in a second round of multiplex PCR, after which size selection and purification were performed. The libraries were sequenced on an Illumina HiSeq2000 using paired-end 100 bp reads. Per the original workflow: SOAPnuke was used to process the raw data, removing reads that contained adapters or uncalled bases, had a mean Phred below 15, or lacked an exact match to the constant primer or identifier. High-quality paired reads were merged using COPE v1.2.5, and each unique nucleotide sequence was defined as a clonotype. Clonotypes were aligned to IMGT TRBV, TRBD and TRBJ reference segments using MiTCR v1.1. Analysis was restricted to V-J combinations with a frequency above 0.0001, which covered over 98% of repertoires. A TCS score was defined as the ratio between F50 (clonal expansion) and ExV (chaos), using BLOSUM62-based TCRdist between CDR3 peptides within each V-J. Welch's t-statistics and random forest reduced just over 500 V-J features to 13, which were used in a naive Bayes classifier (R e1071). Using fastp at Q25 and MiXCR, TCRdb reprocessed the public reads and kept productive beta chains. Duplicate CDR3 protein sequences are folded into a single record with the most common DNA and genes. These V and J calls are TCRdb output, not the study's own analysis. Present in this sample are over 400,000 distinct CDR3 sequences, approximately 22% of which were seen just once. The leading ten clones occupy under 55% of the sample.

The V gene is TRBV11-2 and the J gene is TRBJ2-3; tentative D gene TRBD2, with 5 bases matching. Material for sequencing was blood. This TCR was sampled from a woman aged 70-85 years with Graves' ophthalmopathy. The CDR3 corresponds to CASSLSRPGTDTQYF. Here is the DNA: TGTGCCAGCAGCTTATCCCGACCGGGAACAGATACGCAGTATTTT.